Below, 14 T cell receptor beta chains from the same sample are listed, as sequenced in a study of cytomegalovirus exposure and HLA in healthy donors. PCR was performed using 60 Vbeta and 13 Jbeta primers. This table comes from immunoSEQ multiplex PCR, and its TCRdb copy is limited to in-frame clones, with some not included. This repertoire shows approximately 140,000 clones, about 60% found once; its top ten account for 6% to 8.5%. The sample was PBMCs. All receptors derive from a woman aged 55-70 years in good health and CMV-seropositive.

This clone has just a few counts. The rearrangement uses TRBV7-2 and TRBJ2-7; 10 bases agree with TRBD2. J lost 5 bases, V lost 1 base, and 8 bases had no gene match. The CDR3 runs to 16 residues. The germline V gene encodes CDR1 SGHTA and CDR2 FQGNSA. The CDR3 loop reads CASSLGLAGVSDEQYF. The DNA of the CDR3 is TGTGCCAGCAGCTTAGGGCTAGCGGGAGTCAGCGACGAGCAGTACTTC.

This rearrangement joins TRBV19 to TRBJ1-2; D is uncertain. The CDR3 has 15 residues. The V gene lost 9 bases and the J gene lost 5 bases, with 22 bases spanning the gap. The germline CDR1 and CDR2 sequences are LNHDA and SQIVND (reference sequence). The CDR3 reads CASEASPIREYGYTF. CDR3 in DNA: TGTGCCAGCGAGGCCTCACCCATCCGCGAATATGGCTACACCTTC.

The chain combines TRBV7-9 with TRBJ2-7; possibly TRBD2 for D (6 bases). V was shortened by 5 bases and J by 0 bases, with 14 bases between the two germline ends. Germline loops: CDR1 SEHNR, CDR2 FQNEAQ (reference sequence). The CDR3 extends over 15 amino acids. The CDR3 region has the DNA TGTGCCAGCAGCCCCAATATGGGGGGCTCCTACGAGCAGTACTTC. Encoded protein: CASSPNMGGSYEQYF. The full variable domain, in which reference TRBV7-9 and TRBJ2-7 provide the parts outside the CDR3, is DTGVSQNPRHKITKRGQNVTFRCDPISEHNRLYWYRQTLGQGPEFLTYFQNEAQLEKSRLLSDRFSAERPKGSFSTLEIQRTEQGDSAMYLCASSPNMGGSYEQYFGPGTRLTVT.

The CDR3 nucleotides read TGTGCCAGCAGCCCACGGACTAACTCCTACGAGCAGTACTTC. Protein sequence: CASSPRTNSYEQYF. The rearrangement links TRBV9 to TRBJ2-5; TRBD2 might be the D (6 bases). The end of the DNA aligns better with TRBJ2-7, so the J call may be wrong. The CDR3 totals 14 residues. Per germline, CDR1 SGDLS and CDR2 YYNGEE.

The chain uses TRBV7-3 and TRBJ2-3; 7 positions match TRBD2. CDR3 length equals 15 residues. J lost 2 bases, V lost 2 bases, and 4 bases had no gene match. Germline loops: CDR1 SGHTA, CDR2 FQGTGA. The CDR3 sequence: CASSLRLAATDTQYF. The CDR3 DNA reads as TGTGCCAGCAGCTTACGGCTAGCGGCCACAGATACGCAGTATTTT.

This clone was observed a few times. The V call is TRBV5-4, the J call TRBJ1-4; D remains unclear. The V gene lost 4 bases and the J gene lost 3 bases, with 7 bases spanning the gap. In germline, CDR1 is SGHNT, CDR2 YYREEE (reference sequence). The length of the CDR3 is 13 residues. CDR3 amino acids: CASSAAPNEKLFF. DNA for the CDR3: TGTGCCAGCAGCGCGGCCCCTAATGAAAAACTGTTTTTT. Variable domain in full (rest from reference TRBV5-4 and TRBJ1-4): ETGVTQSPTHLIKTRGQQVTLRCSSQSGHNTVSWYQQALGQGPQFIFQYYREEENGRGNFPPRFSGLQFPNYSSELNVNALELDDSALYLCASSAAPNEKLFFGSGTQLSVL.

This rearrangement joins TRBV27 to TRBJ1-1; D is undetermined. The CDR3 has 12 residues. Deletions cut 6 bases from V and 11 bases from J, with 16 bases between. The germline V gene has CDR1 MNHEY and CDR2 SMNVEV (reference sequence). The CDR3 sequence: CASRSNRDRAFF. The CDR3, as DNA: TGTGCCAGCAGATCTAACCGGGATAGGGCTTTCTTT.

The chain couples TRBV7-9 to TRBJ2-7; 11 positions match TRBD2. Trimming took 3 bases from V and 3 from J; bases not matched to a gene: 4. CDR1 and CDR2 from the germline V gene are SEHNR and FQNEAQ (reference sequence). CDR3 size: 15 residues. CDR3 region: CASSFSLAGGYEQYF. In nucleotides, the CDR3 is TGTGCCAGCAGCTTTTCGCTAGCGGGAGGCTACGAGCAGTACTTC.

For this clone: Within the sample, other DNA sequences also encode this same CDR3. The gene calls are TRBV25-1 and TRBJ2-1; 7 nucleotides align to TRBD2. CDR1 is MGHDK and CDR2 is SYGVNS in the germline V gene. The ends lost 4 bases at V and 3 bases at J; junction bases unmatched: 3. CDR3 length: 14 amino acids. CDR3 residues: CASSATGGYNEQFF. DNA of the CDR3: TGTGCCAGCAGTGCGACGGGAGGCTACAATGAGCAGTTCTTC. The full variable domain, in which reference TRBV25-1 and TRBJ2-1 provide the parts outside the CDR3, is EADIYQTPRYLVIGTGKKITLECSQTMGHDKMYWYQQDPGMELHLIHYSYGVNSTEKGDLSSESTVSRIRTEHFPLTLESARPSHTSQYLCASSATGGYNEQFFGPGTRLTVL.

J is TRBJ2-1 and V is TRBV18; no firm D call. The V and J ends lost 6 bases and 8 bases respectively, with 8 bases between them. Germline CDR1 KGHSH, CDR2 LQKENI. This CDR3 spans 11 amino acids. The CDR3 DNA reads TGTGCCAGCTCCCGCCGGGATGAGCAGTTCTTC. Translation: CASSRRDEQFF.

The chain employs TRBV6-4 and TRBJ2-7, with D perhaps matching TRBD1 (5 bases). V was clipped by 11 bases and J by 2 bases, with 13 bases between them. Germline CDR1 reads MRHNA; CDR2 reads SNTAGT. This CDR3 is 12 amino acids long. CDR3 region: CARKTDTYEQYF. The CDR3 region has the DNA TGTGCCCGCAAGACAGATACCTACGAGCAGTACTTC.

This clone appeared a few times. The chain is built from TRBV28 and TRBJ1-5; D is uncertain. This CDR3 contains 13 residues. CDR1 and CDR2 from the germline V gene are MDHEN and SYDVKM. Trimming shortened V by 3 bases and J by 7 bases, and 10 bases separated the two germline ends. The CDR3 nucleotides read TGTGCCAGCAGTTTTAGAGGAAAACAGCCCCAGCATTTT. It specifies CASSFRGKQPQHF.

V and J are TRBV29-1 and TRBJ1-2; no reliable D call. Germline CDR1 and CDR2: SQVTM and ANQGSEA. V was cut by 5 bases and J by 4 bases, with 14 bases left in between. The CDR3 totals 13 residues. The CDR3 bases are TGCAGCGTTTCCCCCTCTAGACTCTATGGCTACACCTTC. Its protein product is CSVSPSRLYGYTF.

This sequence joins TRBV7-9 and TRBJ2-5, with 10 positions matching TRBD1. This CDR3 is 16 amino acids long. In germline, CDR1 is SEHNR, CDR2 FQNEAQ (reference sequence). V trimming: 5 bases; J trimming: 5 bases; junction bases outside the gene matches: 11. This CDR3 reads CASSTSRDRGGETQYF. In DNA, the CDR3 is TGTGCCAGCAGCACGTCCCGGGACAGGGGAGGGGAGACCCAGTACTTC.